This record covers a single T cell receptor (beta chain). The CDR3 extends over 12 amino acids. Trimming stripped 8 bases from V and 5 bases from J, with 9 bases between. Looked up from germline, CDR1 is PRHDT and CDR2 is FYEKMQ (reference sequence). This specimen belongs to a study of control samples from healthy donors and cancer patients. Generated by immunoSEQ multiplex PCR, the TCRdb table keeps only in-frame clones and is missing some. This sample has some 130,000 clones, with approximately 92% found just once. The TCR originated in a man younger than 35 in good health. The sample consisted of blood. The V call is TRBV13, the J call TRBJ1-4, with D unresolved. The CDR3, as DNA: TGTGCCAGCTCCGAGCGAAATGAAAAACTGTTTTTT. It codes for CASSERNEKLFF.